Shown below are 29 T cell receptor beta chains from a single sample sequenced in a study of blood T cell repertoires in COVID-19. Using immunoSEQ multiplex PCR, the repertoire was profiled, and TCRdb retains in-frame clones only, with some absent. The sample contains 90,000 to 120,000 clones, 91% of which appear only once. Sample: peripheral blood. The receptors shown here come from a human donor in a cohort sampled during active COVID-19.

This clone came up once. Other DNA sequences from this sample encode an identical CDR3 as well. V usage is TRBV6-1 and J usage is TRBJ2-7; D might be TRBD1 (6 bases). The germline V gene encodes CDR1 MNHNS and CDR2 SASEGT. This CDR3 comprises 14 residues. V lost 3 bases and J lost 3, with 12 bases in between. CDR3 bases: TGTGCCAGCAGTGAGACCCGAGGGGGCTACGAGCAGTACTTC. Translation gives CASSETRGGYEQYF.

This clone was recorded only once. In DNA, the CDR3 is TGCGCCAGCAGCCCACCAAAAGACAGGGCGGGGACCTACGAGCAGTACTTC. Protein: CASSPPKDRAGTYEQYF. V and J are TRBV5-1 and TRBJ2-7, with D perhaps matching TRBD1 (7 bases). Germline lookup yields CDR1 SGHRS and CDR2 YFSETQ. The CDR3 is 17 amino acids. V was cut by 4 bases and J by 2 bases, with 22 bases left in between. Supplemented by reference TRBV5-1 and TRBJ2-7, the full variable domain reads KAGVTQTPRYLIKTRGQQVTLSCSPISGHRSVSWYQQTPGQGLQFLFEYFSETQRNKGNFPGRFSGRQFSNSRSEMNVSTLELGDSALYLCASSPPKDRAGTYEQYFGPGTRLTVT.

The gene calls are TRBV7-9 and TRBJ2-5, with D possibly TRBD2 on 6 matching bases. Germline CDR1 SEHNR, CDR2 FQNEAQ (reference sequence). Trimming shortened V by 5 bases and J by 9 bases, and 16 bases separated the two germline ends. The CDR3 spans 13 residues. The CDR3 spells CASSPAGREAQYF. In DNA form, the CDR3 reads TGTGCCAGCAGCCCCGCCGGCAGGGAGGCCCAGTACTTC.

The J gene is TRBJ2-3, the V gene TRBV7-3, with D unclear. Trimming shortened V by 1 base and J by 6 bases, and 8 bases separated the two germline ends. CDR3 size: 13 residues. The germline gives CDR1 SGHTA, CDR2 FQGTGA. CDR3 sequence (DNA): TGTGCCAGCAGCTTAAGGCATCCCGATACGCAGTATTTT. Its protein product is CASSLRHPDTQYF.

In its sample, this clone was seen a few times. V gene TRBV4-1 combines with J gene TRBJ2-3; D not certain. Trimming took 0 bases from V and 0 from J, leaving 7 bases between them. From germline, CDR1 is MGHRA and CDR2 YSYEKL. The CDR3 has 15 amino acids. This CDR3 reads CASSQDSRSTDTQYF. CDR3 DNA sequence: TGCGCCAGCAGCCAAGATTCCCGGAGCACAGATACGCAGTATTTT.

J is TRBJ1-5 and V is TRBV18; D not resolved. Germline CDR1 KGHSH, CDR2 LQKENI. Trimming took 4 bases from V and 6 from J, leaving 13 bases between them. The CDR3 spans 14 residues. CDR3 in DNA: TGTGCCAGCTCACAGAATAACCCCAGTCAGCCCCAGCATTTT. This encodes CASSQNNPSQPQHF.

This sequence joins TRBV6-5 and TRBJ2-5; a weak D match, TRBD2 (5 bases). Germline CDR1 is MNHEY and CDR2 is SVGAGI. This CDR3 contains 13 residues. Deletions cut 6 bases from V and 4 bases from J, with 12 bases between. In nucleotides, the CDR3 is TGTGCCAGCAGCCTCATTGGGAGAGAGACCCAGTACTTC. Protein: CASSLIGRETQYF.

The rearrangement joins TRBV9 to TRBJ2-1; D is ambiguous. The CDR3 runs 11 residues. The germline CDR1 and CDR2 sequences are SGDLS and YYNGEE. V gave up 3 bases and J gave up 8 bases, with 6 bases separating them. The CDR3 DNA reads as TGTGCCAGCAGCGCCAGTGATGAGCAGTTCTTC. It codes for CASSASDEQFF.

This clone was observed a few times. The rearrangement links TRBV29-1 to TRBJ1-1; 10 bases agree with TRBD1. There are 15 residues in the CDR3. Trimming removed 2 bases from V and 6 bases from J; junction bases left unmatched: 9. Germline V lookup: CDR1 SQVTM, CDR2 ANQGSEA. CDR3 residues: CSVEKDRGRTAEAFF. As DNA, the CDR3 is TGCAGCGTTGAAAAGGACAGGGGGAGAACGGCTGAAGCTTTCTTT.

V and J are TRBV5-1 and TRBJ2-7; D is perhaps TRBD2 (6 bases). With 0 bases removed from V and 5 bases from J, the gap between germline ends came to 12 bases. CDR3 length equals 14 residues. CDR1 is SGHRS and CDR2 is YFSETQ in the germline V gene. The DNA for the CDR3 is TGCGCCAGCAGCTTGGATCAGCGGGTTAACGAGCAGTACTTC. Residues: CASSLDQRVNEQYF.

This chain joins TRBV14 and TRBJ1-1; 8 nucleotides match TRBD1. Trimming removed 2 bases from V and 5 bases from J; junction bases left unmatched: 4. The CDR3 is 14 residues long. The germline V gene encodes CDR1 SGHDN and CDR2 FVKESK. CDR3 nucleotide sequence: TGTGCCAGCAGCCAAAAACAGGGGGTTACTGAAGCTTTCTTT. It is translated as CASSQKQGVTEAFF.

The CDR3 nucleotides read TGTGCCAGCAGAGTAACAGGGAACGGCAATCAGCCCCAGCATTTT. Protein sequence: CASRVTGNGNQPQHF. The chain carries TRBV28 and TRBJ1-5; TRBD1 might be the D (6 bases). In germline, CDR1 is MDHEN, CDR2 SYDVKM. CDR3 length: 15 residues. The V and J ends lost 6 bases and 2 bases respectively, with 14 bases between them. Variable domain in full (rest from reference TRBV28 and TRBJ1-5): DVKVTQSSRYLVKRTGEKVFLECVQDMDHENMFWYRQDPGLGLRLIYFSYDVKMKEKGDIPEGYSVSREKKERFSLILESASTNQTSMYLCASRVTGNGNQPQHFGDGTRLSIL.

The chain couples TRBV15 to TRBJ2-5, with 9 bases matching TRBD1. The CDR3 totals 16 residues. Germline CDR1 reads LNHNV; CDR2 reads YYDKDF (reference sequence). The V segment lost 0 bases and the J segment 5 bases; nucleotides outside the gene matches: 7. The CDR3 sequence: CATSRDPTGGAETQYF. DNA for the CDR3: TGTGCCACCAGCAGAGACCCTACAGGGGGCGCCGAGACCCAGTACTTC.

The rearrangement joins TRBV13 to TRBJ1-4; D might be TRBD1 (5 bases). This CDR3 has 17 amino acids. Germline-derived CDR1 and CDR2 are PRHDT and FYEKMQ (reference sequence). The germline V and J ends were trimmed by 4 bases and 3 bases, with 18 bases remaining between them. The DNA for the CDR3 is TGTGCCAGCAGCTCGAGCGGGGGAAAGAGGGCTAATGAAAAACTGTTTTTT. It encodes CASSSSGGKRANEKLFF.

The V and J genes are TRBV6-6 and TRBJ2-7; 9 nucleotides agree with TRBD1. The CDR3 loop spans 15 amino acids. From germline, CDR1 is MNHNY and CDR2 SVGAGI (reference sequence). The V segment lost 6 bases and the J segment 2 bases; nucleotides outside the gene matches: 8. The CDR3 protein is CASSRGQGFTYEQYF. As DNA, the CDR3 is TGTGCCAGCAGCCGGGGACAGGGCTTCACCTACGAGCAGTACTTC.

The chain combines TRBV13 with TRBJ2-7; the match to TRBD1 covers 7 bases. The CDR3 spans 15 residues. Trimming removed 8 bases from V and 2 bases from J; junction bases left unmatched: 12. Germline assignment: CDR1 PRHDT and CDR2 FYEKMQ (reference sequence). The CDR3 is CASSGPGTETYEQYF. The CDR3 region has the DNA TGTGCCAGCTCCGGGCCCGGGACAGAGACCTACGAGCAGTACTTC.

V usage is TRBV19 and J usage is TRBJ1-2, with 7 bases matching TRBD1. The V and J ends lost 6 bases and 4 bases, in that order; junction bases with no gene match: 5. Germline V CDR1 and CDR2: LNHDA, SQIVND (reference sequence). The CDR3 covers 13 residues. This CDR3 is CASRKTGIYGYTF. CDR3 in DNA: TGTGCCAGTAGAAAGACAGGGATCTATGGCTACACCTTC.

In its sample, this clone was seen once. The rearrangement joins TRBV7-7 to TRBJ2-2; TRBD1 is a possible D gene (6 bases). The CDR3 covers 16 residues. Germline values: CDR1 SSHAT, CDR2 FNYEAQ (reference sequence). V lost 4 bases to trimming and J lost 6 bases, with 18 bases between them. The CDR3 reads CASSSRGSWGPGELFF. In nucleotides, the CDR3 is TGTGCCAGCAGCTCGAGGGGGAGTTGGGGGCCCGGGGAGCTGTTTTTT.

The chain has TRBV6-6 and TRBJ2-1; weak D call: TRBD2 (6 bases). Looked up from germline, CDR1 is MNHNY and CDR2 is SVGAGI (reference sequence). This CDR3 region has 15 residues. Trimming pared 6 bases from V and 6 bases from J, leaving 18 bases between. The CDR3 DNA follows: TGTGCCAGCAGGGACTCTCTGTGGGGAGGCAATGAGCAGTTCTTC. Amino acid sequence: CASRDSLWGGNEQFF.

With respect to this clone: One junction end does not reproduce the germline sequence, and a read error may be involved. The sample contains more than one DNA sequence encoding this CDR3. The chain uses TRBV6-5 and TRBJ1-1; TRBD1 might be the D (6 bases). The CDR3 is 13 amino acids. CDR1 is MNHEY, CDR2 SVGAGI, per germline. Here the CDR3 DNA reads TGCGCCAGCAGAAGGACAGTTTCCACTGAAGCTTTCTTT. It specifies CASRRTVSTEAFF.

This chain uses TRBV6-2 or TRBV6-3 with TRBJ2-3, with 8 bases identical to TRBD2. The ends lost 2 bases at V and 5 bases at J; junction bases unmatched: 6. Germline assignment: CDR1 MNHEY and CDR2 SVGEGT. The length of the CDR3 is 15 residues. The CDR3 is CASSYGAGVIDTQYF. CDR3 coding DNA: TGTGCCAGCAGTTACGGAGCGGGGGTAATAGATACGCAGTATTTT.

The genes are TRBV7-2 and TRBJ2-5; D is perhaps TRBD2 (7 bases). The V gene lost 7 bases and the J gene lost 5 bases, with 23 bases spanning the gap. CDR3 length: 16 amino acids. The germline V gene has CDR1 SGHTA and CDR2 FQGNSA. CDR3 nucleotide sequence: TGTGCCAGCACCCTAGGGGGGGGACCTCCTTTGGAGACCCAGTACTTC. Translated, it gives CASTLGGGPPLETQYF.

Worth noting for this clone: At one of its ends the junction is not consistent with the germline gene, which may arise from a read error. V usage is TRBV5-5 and J usage is TRBJ2-7; 7 bases match TRBD2. Germline V gene data show CDR1 as SGHKS and CDR2 as YYEKEE (reference sequence). There are 15 residues in the CDR3. Here the CDR3 reads CASIPGASGVNLNHF. CDR3 nucleotides: TGTGCCAGCATCCCCGGGGCTAGCGGTGTGAACCTGAACCACTTC.

The gene calls are TRBV27 and TRBJ1-2, with 10 bases fitting TRBD1. With V trimmed by 6 bases and J by 11 bases, 6 bases remained unmatched. Germline assignment: CDR1 MNHEY and CDR2 SMNVEV (reference sequence). There are 12 residues in the CDR3. CDR3 sequence: CASSRQGASYTF. CDR3 sequence (DNA): TGTGCCAGCAGCCGACAGGGGGCGTCGTACACCTTC.

The chain employs TRBV6-6 and TRBJ2-3, with 7 bases lining up with TRBD1. The CDR3 contains 15 residues. Trimming took 6 bases from V and 6 from J; bases not matched to a gene: 12. CDR1 and CDR2 (germline): MNHNY, SVGAGI (reference sequence). CDR3 coding DNA: TGTGCCAGCAGAGACCCGGGACAGTCACTGGATACGCAGTATTTT. Its protein is CASRDPGQSLDTQYF.

The genes are TRBV3-1 (or the pseudogene TRBV3-2) and TRBJ2-3, with D possibly TRBD2 on 6 matching bases. Germline CDR1 is LGHDT and CDR2 is YNNKEL (reference sequence). CDR3 size: 15 residues. Trimming removed 1 base at V and 5 bases at J, with 13 bases between. CDR3 nucleotides: TGTGCCAGCAGCCAAGTTGGAGGGGATATAGATACGCAGTATTTT. As protein: CASSQVGGDIDTQYF.

This chain connects TRBV20-1 to TRBJ2-1; 9 bases agree with TRBD1. V lost 3 bases and J lost 5; bases outside the gene matches: 8. The CDR3 covers 15 residues. Germline CDR1 DFQATT, CDR2 SNEGSKA (reference sequence). The CDR3 protein is CSASSARTGDNEQFF. The CDR3 region has the DNA TGCAGTGCTAGTTCCGCCCGGACAGGGGACAATGAGCAGTTCTTC.

V and J are TRBV29-1 and TRBJ2-5; 12 bases line up with TRBD1. The V segment lost 5 bases and the J segment 5 bases; nucleotides outside the gene matches: 9. CDR3 length equals 15 residues. Germline V gives CDR1 SQVTM, CDR2 ANQGSEA. CDR3 sequence: CSVFGTGGWRETQYF. As DNA, the CDR3 is TGCAGCGTTTTTGGGACAGGGGGCTGGAGGGAGACCCAGTACTTC.

The V gene is TRBV11-3, the J gene TRBJ2-5, with TRBD1 matching 9 bases. J gave up 5 bases and V 1 base, and 8 bases lay outside the gene matches. CDR1 and CDR2 from the germline V gene are SGHNT and YENEEA. The CDR3 length is 16 residues. The CDR3 loop reads CASSLGTGVDGETQYF. The DNA of the CDR3 is TGTGCCAGCAGCTTAGGGACAGGGGTGGATGGGGAGACCCAGTACTTC.